The rows below give T cell receptor beta chains drawn from one sample of a study of T-cell reconstitution after alpha-beta-depleted transplantation in children. TCRdb re-called the PCR reads with MiXCR, one entry per CDR3 protein. The data contain about 690,000 distinct CDR3 sequences, around a sixth of them singletons. The sequences come from PBMCs from the stem cell graft donor, collected from the stem cell graft. Receptors originate from a human donor who donated a stem cell graft to a child with acute myeloid leukemia. CDR3s include the opening cysteine and the closing phenylalanine or tryptophan. The order of the fields is D gene, J gene, V gene, clone size, CDR3 protein, CDR3 DNA. D genes are given only for firm matches. Rows may omit the clone size; those that give it use once, few, many or a size class.

D: TRBD2; J: TRBJ2-1; V: TRBV12-3/TRBV12-4; size: few; CDR3: CASSLSSGVLHNEQFF; DNA: TGTGCCAGCAGTTTGTCTAGCGGGGTTCTCCACAATGAGCAGTTCTTC
D: -; J: TRBJ2-5; V: TRBV20-1; size: many; CDR3: CSARMESQETQYF; DNA: TGCAGTGCTAGAATGGAATCCCAAGAGACCCAGTACTTC
D: -; J: TRBJ2-1; V: TRBV11-2; size: many; CDR3: CASSYQISSYNEQFF; DNA: TGTGCCAGCAGCTATCAGATTAGCTCCTACAATGAGCAGTTCTTC
D: -; J: TRBJ2-2; V: TRBV20-1; size: -; CDR3: CSARYRETGELFF; DNA: TGCAGTGCTAGATACAGGGAAACCGGGGAGCTGTTTTTT
D: -; J: TRBJ2-7; V: TRBV20-1; size: many; CDR3: CSATAPASYEQYF; DNA: TGCAGTGCCACTGCACCGGCCTCCTACGAGCAGTACTTC
D: -; J: TRBJ1-2; V: TRBV5-1; size: few; CDR3: CASSRPNPGRLYGYTF; DNA: TGCGCCAGCAGCCGCCCAAATCCGGGACGTTTATATGGCTACACCTTC
D: -; J: TRBJ2-5; V: TRBV5-6; size: -; CDR3: CASSLNIETQYF; DNA: TGTGCCAGCAGCTTGAATATCGAGACCCAGTACTTC
D: -; J: TRBJ1-1; V: TRBV20-1; size: many; CDR3: CSAREGEMNTEAFF; DNA: TGCAGTGCTAGAGAGGGAGAAATGAACACTGAAGCTTTCTTT
D: TRBD2; J: TRBJ2-7; V: TRBV7-3; size: many; CDR3: CASSLSSSGEERYF; DNA: TGTGCCAGCAGCTTAAGCTCTAGCGGGGAGGAGAGGTACTTC
D: -; J: TRBJ2-3; V: TRBV5-5; size: few; CDR3: CASSVTVPDTQYF; DNA: TGTGCCAGCAGCGTGACAGTCCCAGATACGCAGTATTTT
D: -; J: TRBJ2-1; V: TRBV19; size: many; CDR3: CASSIYNEQFF; DNA: TGTGCCAGCAGCATTTACAATGAGCAGTTCTTC
D: -; J: TRBJ2-3; V: TRBV10-3; size: few; CDR3: CAISQGHTDTQYF; DNA: TGTGCCATCAGCCAGGGACATACAGATACGCAGTATTTT
D: TRBD2; J: TRBJ2-5; V: TRBV7-6; size: -; CDR3: CASSLLTSGGIQETQYF; DNA: TGTGCCAGCAGCTTGCTGACTAGCGGGGGAATCCAAGAGACCCAGTACTTC
D: -; J: TRBJ1-2; V: TRBV5-6; size: -; CDR3: CASSFVGARNNGYTF; DNA: TGTGCCAGCAGCTTCGTGGGGGCGAGGAATAATGGCTACACCTTC
D: -; J: TRBJ2-4; V: TRBV27; size: many; CDR3: CASSLVAGLGENIQYF; DNA: TGTGCCAGCAGTTTAGTGGCAGGTTTAGGGGAAAACATTCAGTACTTC
D: -; J: TRBJ1-2; V: TRBV15; size: few; CDR3: CATSSRGGPIYGYTF; DNA: TGTGCCACCAGCTCACGGGGGGGGCCTATCTATGGCTACACCTTC
D: -; J: TRBJ2-2; V: TRBV29-1; size: many; CDR3: CSVEGTIQGPGGELFF; DNA: TGCAGCGTTGAGGGGACAATACAGGGTCCGGGCGGGGAGCTGTTTTTT
D: -; J: TRBJ2-2; V: TRBV9; size: -; CDR3: CASSARTGTLNTGELFF; DNA: TGTGCCAGCAGCGCGCGCACCGGGACACTTAACACCGGGGAGCTGTTTTTT
D: TRBD1; J: TRBJ1-3; V: TRBV12-3/TRBV12-4; size: few; CDR3: CASPTGGDTIYF; DNA: TGTGCCTCCCCGACAGGGGGTGACACCATATATTTT
D: -; J: TRBJ1-3; V: TRBV20-1; size: many; CDR3: CSAIQSSGNTIYF; DNA: TGCAGTGCGATACAAAGCTCTGGAAACACCATATATTTT
D: -; J: TRBJ1-1; V: TRBV3-1; size: -; CDR3: CASSQAGKGTEAFF; DNA: TGTGCCAGCAGCCAAGCAGGTAAGGGAACTGAAGCTTTCTTT
D: -; J: TRBJ1-6; V: TRBV20-1; size: -; CDR3: CSASLRGSNSPLHF; DNA: TGCAGTGCTAGTCTCAGGGGAAGTAATTCACCCCTCCACTTT
D: -; J: TRBJ1-3; V: TRBV7-8; size: few; CDR3: CASSLLLPHPGQGNTIYF; DNA: TGTGCCAGCAGCTTACTTTTGCCCCATCCGGGACAAGGAAACACCATATATTTT
D: -; J: TRBJ2-1; V: TRBV5-5; size: many; CDR3: CASSPWISSDYNEQFF; DNA: TGTGCCAGCAGCCCGTGGATTTCTAGCGACTACAATGAGCAGTTCTTC
D: -; J: TRBJ2-7; V: TRBV7-1; size: -; CDR3: CASSHYGTDSYEQYF; DNA: TGTGCCAGCAGTCACTACGGGACTGACTCCTACGAGCAGTACTTC
D: -; J: TRBJ1-1; V: TRBV6-1; size: many; CDR3: CASRKNQVNTEAFF; DNA: TGTGCCAGCAGAAAGAACCAGGTAAACACTGAAGCTTTCTTT
D: -; J: TRBJ2-1; V: TRBV15; size: few; CDR3: CATSRARAPYNEQFF; DNA: TGTGCCACCAGCAGAGCTCGGGCTCCCTACAATGAGCAGTTCTTC
D: -; J: TRBJ2-7; V: TRBV11-1; size: few; CDR3: CASSLGNLGSYEQYF; DNA: TGTGCCAGCAGCTTAGGAAACCTTGGTTCCTACGAGCAGTACTTC
D: TRBD1; J: TRBJ2-3; V: TRBV6-5; size: many; CDR3: CASSNHRGRTDTQYF; DNA: TGTGCCAGCAGTAACCACAGGGGGCGAACAGATACGCAGTATTTT
D: -; J: TRBJ2-3; V: TRBV29-1; size: many; CDR3: CSVAPGRSTDTQYF; DNA: TGCAGCGTGGCCCCGGGCAGGAGCACAGATACGCAGTATTTT
D: TRBD1; J: TRBJ2-1; V: TRBV10-1; size: few; CDR3: CASSGTGGWDEQFF; DNA: TGCGCCAGCAGTGGTACAGGGGGCTGGGATGAGCAGTTCTTC
D: -; J: TRBJ2-3; V: TRBV12-3/TRBV12-4; size: many; CDR3: CASMEYPDTQYF; DNA: TGTGCCAGCATGGAGTACCCAGATACGCAGTATTTT
D: -; J: TRBJ2-1; V: TRBV20-1; size: -; CDR3: CSARDPTPRVYNEQFF; DNA: TGCAGTGCTAGAGATCCCACTCCCCGCGTTTACAATGAGCAGTTCTTC
D: -; J: TRBJ1-2; V: TRBV20-1; size: few; CDR3: CSAEGGREYGYTF; DNA: TGCAGTGCAGAGGGGGGGCGAGAATATGGCTACACCTTC
D: -; J: TRBJ1-2; V: TRBV7-2; size: -; CDR3: CASSSGTSFFRAF; DNA: TGTGCCAGCAGCTCGGGGACCTCTTTCTTTCGGGCCTTC
D: TRBD1; J: TRBJ1-1; V: TRBV5-5; size: -; CDR3: CASSLEPQGDPRNTEAFF; DNA: TGTGCCAGCAGCTTGGAACCCCAGGGGGACCCCAGGAACACTGAAGCTTTCTTT
D: TRBD1; J: TRBJ2-7; V: TRBV7-2; size: many; CDR3: CASSPVTGQGRREQYF; DNA: TGTGCCAGCAGCCCTGTAACGGGACAGGGGAGGCGCGAGCAGTACTTC
D: TRBD1; J: TRBJ2-1; V: TRBV7-9; size: many; CDR3: CASRRDRQNF; DNA: TGTGCCAGCCGGAGGGACAGGCAAAATTTC
D: -; J: TRBJ2-1; V: TRBV12-3/TRBV12-4; size: few; CDR3: CAARRQGVDNEQFF; DNA: TGTGCCGCCCGAAGGCAGGGTGTCGACAATGAGCAGTTCTTC
D: TRBD1; J: TRBJ2-3; V: TRBV12-3/TRBV12-4; size: few; CDR3: CASSPGQGNTDTQYF; DNA: TGTGCCAGCAGTCCGGGACAGGGGAATACAGATACGCAGTATTTT
D: TRBD2; J: TRBJ2-7; V: TRBV20-1; size: few; CDR3: CSARIAGYEQYF; DNA: TGCAGTGCTAGAATAGCGGGCTACGAGCAGTACTTC
D: -; J: TRBJ2-5; V: TRBV20-1; size: few; CDR3: CSARNTPEETQYF; DNA: TGCAGTGCTAGAAATACCCCGGAGGAGACCCAGTACTTC
D: TRBD1; J: TRBJ1-6; V: TRBV12-3/TRBV12-4; size: few; CDR3: CASSPRQGGPLHF; DNA: TGTGCCAGCAGTCCACGACAGGGCGGGCCCCTCCACTTT
D: TRBD1; J: TRBJ2-2; V: TRBV5-1; size: -; CDR3: CASSLRDRGTGELFF; DNA: TGCGCCAGCAGCCTCCGGGACAGGGGAACCGGGGAGCTGTTTTTT
D: -; J: TRBJ1-6; V: TRBV4-1; size: -; CDR3: CASSQDWGRNYNSPLHF; DNA: TGCGCCAGCAGCCAAGATTGGGGCAGGAACTATAATTCACCCCTCCACTTT
D: TRBD2; J: TRBJ2-2; V: TRBV9; size: -; CDR3: CASREASGVTGELFF; DNA: TGTGCCAGCAGGGAAGCTAGCGGGGTCACCGGGGAGCTGTTTTTT
D: -; J: TRBJ2-3; V: TRBV12-3/TRBV12-4; size: many; CDR3: CASSLYTTDTQYF; DNA: TGTGCCAGCAGTTTATACACGACAGATACGCAGTATTTT
D: -; J: TRBJ2-5; V: TRBV24-1; size: -; CDR3: CATSEGFEETQYF; DNA: TGTGCCACCAGTGAGGGATTCGAAGAGACCCAGTACTTC
D: TRBD2; J: TRBJ2-5; V: TRBV20-1; size: many; CDR3: CSARAGTTFEETQYF; DNA: TGCAGTGCTAGAGCGGGGACTACCTTTGAGGAGACCCAGTACTTC
D: TRBD1; J: TRBJ1-2; V: TRBV15; size: many; CDR3: CATRPRTGRNYGYTF; DNA: TGTGCCACCAGACCCCGGACAGGTCGAAACTATGGCTACACCTTC
D: -; J: TRBJ2-2; V: TRBV12-3/TRBV12-4; size: many; CDR3: CASSLGFHTGELFF; DNA: TGTGCCAGCAGTTTGGGCTTCCACACCGGGGAGCTGTTTTTT
D: TRBD1; J: TRBJ2-3; V: TRBV6-5; size: -; CDR3: CASRPQGDTQYF; DNA: TGTGCCAGCAGACCACAGGGGGATACGCAGTATTTT